This entry is about one T cell receptor beta chain. These data come from a study of technical replicates of blood from a few donors. Looked up from germline, CDR1 is ENHRY and CDR2 is SYGVKD. V lost 0 bases to trimming and J lost 8 bases; unmatched junction nucleotides: 13. CDR3 length: 17 residues. TCRdb's copy holds only in-frame clones and misses some; the assay was immunoSEQ multiplex PCR. Of 65,000 to 95,000 clones listed, approximately 97% were seen once; the top ten hold around 0.31%. The chain recombines TRBV10-3 with TRBJ1-2; 9 nucleotides match TRBD1. The receptor's source is a human donor in good health. Sequenced input: T cells isolated from PBMCs. CDR3 sequence reads: CAISESKGQGLPGGYTF. DNA for the CDR3: TGTGCCATCAGTGAGTCGAAGGGACAGGGACTCCCCGGGGGCTACACCTTC.